Included here is one T cell receptor (beta chain) sequence, with context. Its antigen is not identified. The data derive from a study of cytomegalovirus exposure and HLA in healthy donors. Study outcomes and limitations: In vitro work confirmed that a few CMV-associated chains recognize CMV antigens. Most of the TCR beta V segments (in an earlier analysis) were productive either about 87% or about 30% of the time. In a later analysis, fewer than 20,000 TCR beta sequences were associated with HLA alleles at 0.05 false discovery rate. HLA restriction was apparent for most CMV-associated TCR beta chains in a later analysis.

A multiplex PCR was run with 60 Vbeta primers and 13 Jbeta primers. Assay: immunoSEQ multiplex PCR; the TCRdb copy retains only in-frame clones and omits some. The table lists approximately 70,000 clones, with 1.7% in the top ten. Per germline, CDR1 MRHNA and CDR2 SNTAGT. With 3 bases clipped from V and 2 bases from J, the junction kept 2 bases outside the gene matches. This CDR3 comprises 15 residues. This chain links TRBV6-4 with TRBJ2-3, with TRBD1 identical over 10 bases. Input material: PBMCs. This TCR was recovered from a young woman in good health and CMV-seronegative. The CDR3: CASSEDRGATDTQYF. The CDR3 nucleotides are TGTGCCAGCAGTGAGGACAGGGGGGCCACAGATACGCAGTATTTT.